Shown below are 32 T cell receptor beta chains from a single sample sequenced in a study of memory CD4+ T cells and cytomegalovirus serostatus (dated by TCRdb to about 2019). The receptor library was made with the immunoSEQ multiplex PCR assay. TCRdb stores this immuneACCESS table with in-frame sequences only. Part of the clones is absent; in the studies checked, under half of the shortfall reflects unresolved V genes, and no reason is known for the rest. Counted in this sample were more than 35,000 clones; 60% to 85% of them appeared once. Approximately 0.78% of the sample rests with the top ten. A FACSAria II was used to sort memory CD4+ T cells, defined as single viable CD3+CD4+CD8-CD45RO+ cells. Specimen: memory CD4+ T cells from blood. The receptor source for this set is an adult in good health and CMV-seronegative.

The rearrangement links TRBV6-4 to TRBJ2-1; D perhaps matches TRBD2 (8 bases). CDR1 is MRHNA and CDR2 is SNTAGT in the germline V gene. The V gene lost 6 bases and the J gene lost 2 bases, with 20 bases spanning the gap. The CDR3 consists of 17 residues. CDR3 bases: TGTGCCAGCAGCGCAAGCGGGGGTCAGGGGGCCTACAATGAGCAGTTCTTC. This codes for CASSASGGQGAYNEQFF.

The chain is built from TRBV6-4 and TRBJ1-1, with no clear D. Germline CDR1 is MRHNA and CDR2 is SNTAGT. V was clipped by 2 bases and J by 2 bases, with 9 bases between them. The CDR3 consists of 14 residues. CDR3 nucleotides: TGTGCCAGCAGTGACAGGGTTAGCAACACTGAAGCTTTCTTT. Translating it yields CASSDRVSNTEAFF.

This clone was seen a handful of times. This chain connects TRBV7-9 to TRBJ1-2; D is ambiguous. The CDR3 totals 13 residues. CDR1 and CDR2 (germline): SEHNR, FQNEAQ (reference sequence). V was clipped by 4 bases and J by 3 bases, with 9 bases between them. The CDR3 nucleotides read TGTGCCAGCAGCTACCTTAGCGACTATGGCTACACCTTC. Its protein is CASSYLSDYGYTF.

This clone has a single count. V and J are TRBV5-8 and TRBJ2-4; D is unclear. Trimming removed 0 bases from V and 2 bases from J, with 6 bases in between. The CDR3 runs 14 residues. Germline V CDR1 and CDR2: SGHTS, YDEGEE. The CDR3 loop is CASSLEITKNIQYF. DNA for the CDR3: TGTGCCAGCAGCTTGGAAATAACCAAAAACATTCAGTACTTC. The whole variable domain, filled in from reference TRBV5-8 and TRBJ2-4, reads EAGVTQSPTHLIKTRGQQATLRCSPISGHTSVYWYQQALGLGLQFLLWYDEGEERNRGNFPPRFSGRQFPNYSSELNVNALELEDSALYLCASSLEITKNIQYFGAGTRLSVL.

This chain links TRBV15 with TRBJ2-7; 7 bases align to TRBD1. Trimming cost V 2 bases and J 5 bases; bases outside gene matches: 12. Germline lookup yields CDR1 LNHNV and CDR2 YYDKDF (reference sequence). This CDR3 comprises 16 residues. Written as DNA, the CDR3 is TGTGCCACCAGCAGATCGATCACTACAGGGGCGGACGAGCAGTACTTC. Residues: CATSRSITTGADEQYF. Full variable domain (rest looked up from reference TRBV15 and TRBJ2-7): DAMVIQNPRYQVTQFGKPVTLSCSQTLNHNVMYWYQQKSSQAPKLLFHYYDKDFNNEADTPDNFQSRRPNTSFCFLDIRSPGLGDTAMYLCATSRSITTGADEQYFGPGTRLTVT.

This clone was picked up a small number of times. The chain couples TRBV27 to TRBJ1-3; D not resolved. From germline, CDR1 is MNHEY and CDR2 SMNVEV (reference sequence). The V gene lost 0 bases and the J gene lost 2 bases, with 5 bases spanning the gap. The CDR3 totals 14 residues. CDR3 in DNA: TGTGCCAGCAGTTTATCAGGGACTGGAAACACCATATATTTT. It specifies CASSLSGTGNTIYF.

V is TRBV10-2 and J is TRBJ2-3; 10 bases map to TRBD2. CDR1 and CDR2 from the germline V gene are WSHSY and SAAADI. With 1 base clipped from V and 0 bases from J, the junction kept 7 bases outside the gene matches. This CDR3 has 18 residues. The CDR3 sequence is CASSEWISGGLSTDTQYF. In DNA form, the CDR3 reads TGCGCCAGCAGTGAGTGGATTAGCGGGGGGTTAAGCACAGATACGCAGTATTTT.

The CDR3 region is CASSLVGSLHRGQPQHF. DNA of the CDR3: TGTGCCAGCAGCTTAGTCGGATCTTTGCACAGGGGGCAGCCCCAGCATTTT. The chain recombines TRBV7-9 with TRBJ1-5, with 8 nucleotides matching TRBD1. Per germline, CDR1 SEHNR and CDR2 FQNEAQ (reference sequence). The CDR3 extends over 17 amino acids. Unmatched junction bases numbered 12, after V lost 1 base and J lost 7 bases.

This sequence joins TRBV19 and TRBJ2-3; the match to TRBD1 covers 9 bases. The CDR3 covers 16 residues. Trimming removed 4 bases from V and 4 bases from J; junction bases left unmatched: 9. Germline loops: CDR1 LNHDA, CDR2 SQIVND (reference sequence). CDR3 sequence (DNA): TGTGCCAGTAGTAGGGCGCGGGGACAGGGTCCAGATACGCAGTATTTT. Protein sequence: CASSRARGQGPDTQYF.

This chain joins TRBV4-1 and TRBJ1-2; no reliable D call. Germline assignment: CDR1 MGHRA and CDR2 YSYEKL. This CDR3 comprises 17 residues. The ends were cut back, 1 base at V and 2 bases at J, with 17 bases in the middle. In DNA form, the CDR3 reads TGCGCCAGCAGCCAAGCTGAGACGTTGGGAGGGAACTATGGCTACACCTTC. The encoded protein is CASSQAETLGGNYGYTF.

This sequence joins TRBV5-6 and TRBJ2-3; TRBD1 is a possible D gene (5 bases). This CDR3 has 14 amino acids. Trimming shortened V by 2 bases and J by 2 bases, and 9 bases separated the two germline ends. Germline CDR1 and CDR2: SGHDT and YYEEEE. DNA for the CDR3: TGTGCCAGCAGCTTCAGGGTAGCCACAGATACGCAGTATTTT. Its protein product is CASSFRVATDTQYF.

V and J are TRBV2 and TRBJ2-3, with D hard to call. Per the germline V gene, CDR1 is SNHLY and CDR2 is FYNNEI. Trimming cost V 4 bases and J 2 bases, with 16 bases left between them. The CDR3 is made up of 16 amino acids. CDR3 DNA: TGTGCCAGCAGTGGGAGACTGAATCGGGTCACAGATACGCAGTATTTT. The encoded protein is CASSGRLNRVTDTQYF.

This clone came up a few times. The V gene is TRBV2, the J gene TRBJ1-5; a weak D match, TRBD1 (6 bases). Germline CDR1 reads SNHLY; CDR2 reads FYNNEI. V lost 4 bases and J 4 bases, leaving 14 bases between the germline ends. The CDR3 has 15 residues. The CDR3 DNA is TGTGCCAGCAGTGTACAGGGAGGGGAAAATCAGCCCCAGCATTTT. This translates into CASSVQGGENQPQHF.

This clone has more than one count but fewer than ten. The chain has TRBV7-8 and TRBJ1-4, with D possibly matching TRBD1 (5 bases). The CDR3 contains 15 residues. The germline V and J ends were trimmed by 5 bases and 14 bases, with 24 bases remaining between them. Germline lookup yields CDR1 SGHVS and CDR2 FQNEAQ. CDR3 in DNA: TGTGCCAGCAGCAAAGTGGCCGGGGCCCGAACCCTGCTGTTTTTT. Translating gives CASSKVAGARTLLFF.

This sequence joins TRBV30 and TRBJ1-2; no reliable D call. The V end was cut by 1 base, the J end by 6 bases, with 6 bases between. CDR1 and CDR2 from the germline V gene are GTSNPN and SVGIG (reference sequence). CDR3 length equals 11 residues. The CDR3 here is CAWSAPHGYTF. CDR3 coding DNA: TGTGCCTGGAGTGCACCTCATGGCTACACCTTC.

The chain couples TRBV2 to TRBJ2-5; a possible D gene is TRBD1 (6 bases). V was trimmed by 6 bases and J by 1 base, leaving 12 bases between them. CDR1 and CDR2 from the germline V gene are SNHLY and FYNNEI. The CDR3 is 14 amino acids. The CDR3 spells CASRETGPQETQYF. CDR3 coding DNA: TGTGCCAGCAGGGAAACAGGGCCCCAAGAGACCCAGTACTTC.

The chain joins TRBV5-4 to TRBJ2-3; 9 bases are shared with TRBD1. The V gene end was trimmed by 2 bases and the J gene end by 1 base; junction bases not matched to a gene: 2. Germline V gives CDR1 SGHNT, CDR2 YYREEE (reference sequence). This CDR3 is built from 15 residues. CDR3 residues: CASSFDRGGTDTQYF. The CDR3 bases are TGTGCCAGCAGCTTTGACAGGGGGGGCACAGATACGCAGTATTTT.

The V gene is TRBV7-8, the J gene TRBJ2-3, with a weak D call TRBD2 (5 bases). V was pared by 1 base and J by 3 bases, with 11 bases between. Germline V lookup: CDR1 SGHVS, CDR2 FQNEAQ. CDR3 length: 15 amino acids. The CDR3, as DNA: TGTGCCAGCAGCTTAGACCTAAGAGGGACAGATACGCAGTATTTT. It specifies CASSLDLRGTDTQYF.

This chain joins TRBV29-1 and TRBJ2-7, with D hard to call. This CDR3 is 13 amino acids long. The germline V and J ends were trimmed by 3 bases and 5 bases, with 14 bases remaining between them. Per germline, CDR1 SQVTM and CDR2 ANQGSEA. CDR3 bases: TGCAGCGTTGACAGCTCGGGTTCCGACGAGCAGTACTTC. It encodes CSVDSSGSDEQYF.

The genes are TRBV11-2 and TRBJ1-5; D is unclear. The germline V and J ends were trimmed by 2 bases and 12 bases, with 17 bases remaining between them. This CDR3 spans 14 amino acids. From germline, CDR1 is SGHAT and CDR2 FQNNGV. CDR3 loop: CASSLMGEGFFQHF. Written as DNA, the CDR3 is TGTGCCAGCAGCTTAATGGGAGAAGGTTTCTTCCAGCATTTT. Using reference TRBV11-2 and TRBJ1-5 for the parts outside the CDR3, the full variable domain is EAGVAQSPRYKIIEKRQSVAFWCNPISGHATLYWYQQILGQGPKLLIQFQNNGVVDDSQLPKDRFSAERLKGVDSTLKIQPAKLEDSAVYLCASSLMGEGFFQHFGDGTRLSIL.

The rearrangement joins TRBV7-9 to TRBJ2-7; the match to TRBD1 covers 10 bases. Germline loops: CDR1 SEHNR, CDR2 FQNEAQ (reference sequence). This CDR3 is 17 amino acids long. V shed 2 bases and J 3 bases; nucleotides not matched to a gene: 10. The CDR3 nucleotides read TGTGCCAGCAGCTTATTTTCAGGACAGGGGGTAATCTACGAGCAGTACTTC. The encoded protein is CASSLFSGQGVIYEQYF. The full variable domain, with the rest looked up from reference TRBV7-9 and TRBJ2-7, is DTGVSQNPRHKITKRGQNVTFRCDPISEHNRLYWYRQTLGQGPEFLTYFQNEAQLEKSRLLSDRFSAERPKGSFSTLEIQRTEQGDSAMYLCASSLFSGQGVIYEQYFGPGTRLTVT.

The chain is built from TRBV7-2 and TRBJ1-6, with no clear D. Germline assignment: CDR1 SGHTA and CDR2 FQGNSA. There are 14 residues in the CDR3. V was clipped by 1 base and J by 9 bases, with 10 bases between them. CDR3 sequence reads: CASSLGDRSSPLHF. CDR3 coding DNA: TGTGCCAGCAGCTTAGGGGATCGGAGTTCACCCCTCCACTTT.

The chain carries TRBV5-1 and TRBJ2-7, with TRBD2 as a possible D gene (6 bases). The CDR3 runs to 14 residues. Germline loops: CDR1 SGHRS, CDR2 YFSETQ. The V gene lost 4 bases and the J gene lost 4 bases, with 15 bases spanning the gap. The CDR3 reads CASSRDSGLYEQYF. The CDR3 nucleotides are TGCGCCAGCAGCCGGGACTCCGGTCTTTACGAGCAGTACTTC. Filled out from reference TRBV5-1 and TRBJ2-7, the complete variable domain reads KAGVTQTPRYLIKTRGQQVTLSCSPISGHRSVSWYQQTPGQGLQFLFEYFSETQRNKGNFPGRFSGRQFSNSRSEMNVSTLELGDSALYLCASSRDSGLYEQYFGPGTRLTVT.

DNA of the CDR3: TGTGCCAGCAGCCCTGACAGAACACTAAGTGGAAACACCATATATTTT. It translates to CASSPDRTLSGNTIYF. The chain combines TRBV2 with TRBJ1-3; a possible D gene is TRBD1 (5 bases). The length of the CDR3 is 16 residues. V gave up 6 bases and J gave up 3 bases, with 18 bases separating them. Germline V gives CDR1 SNHLY, CDR2 FYNNEI.

This clone was found a few times. The chain is built from TRBV19 and TRBJ1-1; possible D gene TRBD1, 5 bases. Germline V gene sequence: CDR1 LNHDA, CDR2 SQIVND (reference sequence). With 4 bases removed from V and 8 bases from J, the gap between germline ends came to 14 bases. CDR3 length: 13 amino acids. The CDR3 nucleotides read TGTGCCAGTAGTAACCGGGGGGTAACAGAAGCTTTCTTT. Residues: CASSNRGVTEAFF.

V usage is TRBV14 and J usage is TRBJ1-2; D ambiguous. The CDR3 is 14 residues long. V was cut by 0 bases and J by 8 bases, with 13 bases left in between. Germline-derived CDR1 and CDR2 are SGHDN and FVKESK. The CDR3 loop is CASSQDRQSLGYTF. The CDR3 DNA is TGTGCCAGCAGCCAAGATAGGCAGTCCTTGGGCTACACCTTC.

The rearrangement uses TRBV18 and TRBJ1-1; D remains ambiguous. The CDR3 contains 13 residues. The V end lost 5 bases, the J end lost 3 bases, and 10 bases lay between the germline ends. Germline lookup yields CDR1 KGHSH and CDR2 LQKENI. The CDR3 sequence: CASSELRDTEAFF. CDR3 bases: TGTGCCAGCTCAGAGCTCCGGGACACTGAAGCTTTCTTT.

The chain carries TRBV2 and TRBJ2-3, with D unclear. The CDR3 has 15 amino acids. From germline, CDR1 is SNHLY and CDR2 FYNNEI. V shed 2 bases and J shed 1 base, with 10 bases lying between them. The CDR3 spells CASSELRAGTDTQYF. Here the CDR3 DNA reads TGTGCCAGCAGTGAACTGCGCGCTGGCACAGATACGCAGTATTTT.

The rearrangement uses TRBV5-1 and TRBJ1-3; the D gene is possibly TRBD1 (5 bases). The CDR3 runs to 18 residues. Germline V gene sequence: CDR1 SGHRS, CDR2 YFSETQ. The V end was cut by 4 bases, the J end by 0 bases, with 20 bases between. The CDR3 sequence: CASSRTGAPLGSGNTIYF. Written as DNA, the CDR3 is TGCGCCAGCAGCAGAACTGGGGCCCCTTTGGGCTCTGGAAACACCATATATTTT.

The rearrangement joins TRBV5-1 to TRBJ2-3, with 12 bases aligning to TRBD2. CDR3 size: 17 residues. V was clipped by 1 base and J by 2 bases; unmatched bases: 5. The germline CDR1 and CDR2 sequences are SGHRS and YFSETQ. The CDR3 DNA reads TGCGCCAGCAGCTTGACCCTAGCGGGGGGGCCCACAGATACGCAGTATTTT. Its translation is CASSLTLAGGPTDTQYF.

The chain has TRBV5-1 and TRBJ2-3, with D uncertain. The CDR3 runs 14 residues. The germline V and J ends were trimmed by 0 bases and 1 base, with 6 bases remaining between them. The germline V gene encodes CDR1 SGHRS and CDR2 YFSETQ. CDR3 bases: TGCGCCAGCAGCTTGGCCTTGGGCACAGATACGCAGTATTTT. It specifies CASSLALGTDTQYF.

This clone has only a few counts. This chain joins TRBV2 and TRBJ1-5; D unresolved. The CDR3 loop spans 16 amino acids. V was clipped by 2 bases and J by 5 bases, with 16 bases between them. Germline CDR1 SNHLY, CDR2 FYNNEI. CDR3 DNA sequence: TGTGCCAGCAGTGAAAATAGGCAGCTCCTCCATCAGCCCCAGCATTTT. Translation gives CASSENRQLLHQPQHF.